This TCR beta chain was captured in a study of brain T cells in children with intractable seizures. Study-wide results and caveats: HCMV serostatus was not known, and viral specificity came from CDR3 similarity only.

As for this clone: Its antigen remains unknown.

Time point here: blood from clinic visit 5 months post-surgery; TSC patient then seizure free. Sequenced by immunoSEQ multiplex PCR; TCRdb stores in-frame clones only, minus some. Seen here are about 340,000 clones, more than 85% observed once, and the top ten hold approximately 5%. V gave up 2 bases and J gave up 0 bases, with 11 bases separating them. The CDR3 is 15 residues long. Looked up from germline, CDR1 is GTSNPN and CDR2 is SVGIG (reference sequence). Sequenced here: peripheral blood, sampled 4 to 5 months after surgery. J is TRBJ2-4 and V is TRBV30; the D is unclear. This sequence originates from a boy less than two years old with tuberous sclerosis and intractable seizures. CDR3 DNA sequence: TGTGCCTGGAGTCTCCCAACAATAGCCAAAAACATTCAGTACTTC. The encoded protein is CAWSLPTIAKNIQYF.